The present entry profiles one T cell receptor (beta chain) with its context. The record originates from a study of blood T cell repertoires in COVID-19. Overall study context: PBMCs, B-cell-depleted T cells, or T cells were the source of the cDNA or gDNA that made up the material.

CDR3 length: 15 residues. Per the germline V gene, CDR1 is MNHEY and CDR2 is SVGEGT. Trimming took 2 bases from V and 4 from J, leaving 12 bases between them. Assay: immunoSEQ multiplex PCR; the TCRdb copy retains only in-frame clones and omits some. The sample yields tens of thousands of clones, over 75% seen once. The receptor was isolated from a man older than 75 with acute or convalescent COVID-19. The chain combines TRBV6-2 or TRBV6-3 with TRBJ1-5; tentative D call: TRBD1 (6 bases). Sequencing input: peripheral blood. CDR3 residues: CASSYRSGDNQPQHF. CDR3 bases: TGTGCCAGCAGTTACCGATCAGGGGATAATCAGCCCCAGCATTTT.